Sequencing of this TCR beta chain was carried out in a study of identical twins. This clonotype occurred many times. Trimming took 1 base from V and 4 from J, leaving 14 bases between them. This CDR3 contains 14 residues. Germline values: CDR1 DFQATT, CDR2 SNEGSKA (reference sequence). TCRdb re-derived calls from the 5' RACE reads in MiXCR, one entry per CDR3 protein. The sample yields 500,000 to 600,000 distinct CDR3 sequences, about 20% seen once. These same data were also listed under a study on T cells expressing NK-cell markers.

The sample taken for sequencing was CD4+ T cells sorted from blood. This chain uses TRBV20-1 with TRBJ2-7, with D tentatively TRBD1 or TRBD2 (6 bases each). This clonotype was obtained from a woman aged 18 to 35 in good health. CDR3: CSARGPGGKYEQYF. CDR3 sequence (DNA): TGCAGTGCTAGAGGTCCCGGGGGCAAGTACGAGCAGTACTTC.